These T cell receptor beta chains were read from a single sample in a study of blood T cell repertoires in COVID-19. The repertoire was sequenced with immunoSEQ multiplex PCR; TCRdb's copy has only in-frame clones and lacks some. Of 380,000 or so clones detected, about 86% appear once; the ten largest clones hold under 8.5%. Sequencing was carried out using peripheral blood. Receptors were obtained from a woman in her sixties with COVID-19, enrolled during active disease. Each CDR3 is given with its conserved first and last residue.

j_call | v_call | cdr3_aa
TRBJ2-5 | TRBV7-7 | CASSLVGDRGRETQYF
TRBJ2-1 | TRBV5-1 | CASTGGGIPDEQFF
TRBJ1-5 | TRBV12-5 | CASGLVQGWGQPQHF
TRBJ1-3 | TRBV7-8 | CASSLEARHNTIYF
TRBJ2-7 | TRBV7-8 | CASSWTGTPSYEQYF
TRBJ1-5 | TRBV10-3 | CAISEQGDQPQHF
TRBJ2-3 | TRBV5-1 | CASSFSGDRTDTQYF
TRBJ2-5 | TRBV30 | CAWSLETQYF
TRBJ2-1 | TRBV18 | CASSPGQAGNEQFF
TRBJ1-2 | TRBV14 | CASSQGHYGYTF
TRBJ2-6 | TRBV7-9 | CASSSPTGGSGANVLTF
TRBJ2-7 | TRBV5-1 | CASSSGQGWSYEQYF
TRBJ2-5 | TRBV18 | CASDKGRGQETQYF
TRBJ2-5 | TRBV5-4 | CASSPGQGVGETQYF
TRBJ2-3 | TRBV7-3 | CASSPSRASTGDTQYF
TRBJ2-3 | TRBV4-1 | CASSQVGTSGEHTDTQYF
TRBJ1-4 | TRBV19 | CASSVTGTGNEKLFF
TRBJ1-1 | TRBV7-3 | CASSANAGITEAFF
TRBJ2-1 | TRBV7-2 | CASSFELAATYEQFF
TRBJ2-3 | TRBV11-3 | CASRLGLAGGADTQYF
TRBJ2-3 | TRBV25-1 | CASSERPDTTDTQYF
TRBJ2-5 | TRBV7-9 | CASSGNQGTQYF
TRBJ1-1 | TRBV20-1 | CSAQDITEAFF